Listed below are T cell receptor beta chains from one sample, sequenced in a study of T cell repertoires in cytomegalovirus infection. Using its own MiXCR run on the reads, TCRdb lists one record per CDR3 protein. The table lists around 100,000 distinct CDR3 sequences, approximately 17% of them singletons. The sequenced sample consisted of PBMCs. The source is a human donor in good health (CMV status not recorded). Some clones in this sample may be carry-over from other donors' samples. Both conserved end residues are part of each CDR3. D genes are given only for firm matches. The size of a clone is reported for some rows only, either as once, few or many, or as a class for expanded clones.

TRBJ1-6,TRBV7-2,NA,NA,TGTGCCAGCAGCCAGATTCTAGGGTCACCCCTCCACTTT,CASSQILGSPLHF
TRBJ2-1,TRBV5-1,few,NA,TGCGCCAGCAGCCTTCTGCCCCGGGAAACTCAGTTCTTC,CASSLLPRETQFF
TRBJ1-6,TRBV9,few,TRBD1,TGTGCCAGCAGCGTCGGACAGGCAGTTAATTCACCCCTCCACTTT,CASSVGQAVNSPLHF
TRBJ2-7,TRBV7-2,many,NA,TGTGCCAGCAGTTGGGGGGACGAGCAGTACTTC,CASSWGDEQYF
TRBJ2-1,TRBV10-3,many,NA,TGTGCCACAGGGGCGGATTTCAATGAGCAGTTCTTC,CATGADFNEQFF
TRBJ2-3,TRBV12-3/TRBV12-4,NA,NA,TGTGCCAGCAGTTTTAACCAGGGAACAGATACGCAGTATTTT,CASSFNQGTDTQYF
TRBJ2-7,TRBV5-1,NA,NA,TGCGCCAGCAGCCAAGGACCCGGGGGAGTCTACGAGCAGTACTTC,CASSQGPGGVYEQYF
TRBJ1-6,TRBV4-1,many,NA,TGCGCCAGCAGCCAGACCCTAATTCGGGGTCCTAATTCACCCCTCCACTTT,CASSQTLIRGPNSPLHF
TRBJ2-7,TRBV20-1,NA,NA,TGCAGTGTCCCGCCCCCACCCTCCTACGAGCAGTACTTC,CSVPPPPSYEQYF
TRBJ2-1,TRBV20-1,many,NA,TGCAGTGCTAGAGTTCCCTCCGGACCGTCGCAGTTCTTC,CSARVPSGPSQFF
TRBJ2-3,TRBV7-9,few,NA,TGTGCCAGCAGCTTAGATTCGGGGCCAGATACGCAGTATTTT,CASSLDSGPDTQYF
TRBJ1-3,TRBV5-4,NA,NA,TGTGCCAGCGGCGACCACTCTGGAAACACCATATATTTT,CASGDHSGNTIYF
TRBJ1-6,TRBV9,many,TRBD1,TGTGCCAGCAGCGCATCGACAGGGGGTGATTCACCCCTCCACTTT,CASSASTGGDSPLHF
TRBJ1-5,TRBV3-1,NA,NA,TGTGCCAGCAGCGGAGGACGGAATAGCAATCAGCCCCAGCATTTT,CASSGGRNSNQPQHF
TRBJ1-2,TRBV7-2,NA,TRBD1,TGTGCCAGCAGCTTAGTCCGGGACAGGGTCTTGGGGGGCTACACCTTC,CASSLVRDRVLGGYTF
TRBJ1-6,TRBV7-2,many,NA,TGTGCCAGCAGCTTAGCGAGAGGGCCTAATTCACCCCTCCACTTT,CASSLARGPNSPLHF
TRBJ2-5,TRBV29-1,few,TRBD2,TGCAGCGTTGAGTTGGCTAGCGGGGGGGCCTGGGAGACCCAGTACTTC,CSVELASGGAWETQYF
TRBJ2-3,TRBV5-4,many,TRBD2,TGTGCCAGCAGCCCCCGAGCGGGGGATGCGGATACGCAGTATTTT,CASSPRAGDADTQYF
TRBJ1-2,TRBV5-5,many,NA,TGTGCCAGCAGACCGGCGGTAACATCTAACTATGGCTACACCTTC,CASRPAVTSNYGYTF
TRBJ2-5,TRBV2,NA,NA,TGTGCCAGCAGTGAAGCTTCGGGGACGGGGACCCAGTACTTC,CASSEASGTGTQYF
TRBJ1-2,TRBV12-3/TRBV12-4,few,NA,TGTGCCAGCAGTTTCCCGGGGGCATATGGCTACACCTTC,CASSFPGAYGYTF
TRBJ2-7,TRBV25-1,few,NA,TGTGCCAGCAGTGACAGGGGTCTGGGACCTACCTACGAGCAGTACTTC,CASSDRGLGPTYEQYF
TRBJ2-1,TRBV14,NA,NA,TGTGCCAGCAGCCAATTCACCCAGGAACTCTACAATGAGCAGTTCTTC,CASSQFTQELYNEQFF
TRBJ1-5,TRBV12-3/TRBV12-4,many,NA,TGTGCCAGCAGTTGGGGAAATCAGCCCCAGCATTTT,CASSWGNQPQHF
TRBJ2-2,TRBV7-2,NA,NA,TGTGCCAGCAGCTTACTTCCCGGGGAGCTGTTTTTT,CASSLLPGELFF
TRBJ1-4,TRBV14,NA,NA,TGTGCCAGCAGCCAAGCCCGAGGACGTGAAAAACTGTTTTTT,CASSQARGREKLFF
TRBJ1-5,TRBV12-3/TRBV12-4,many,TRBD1,TGTGCCAGCAGTTTAGTCCAGGGGGGAGGGCCCCAGCATTTT,CASSLVQGGGPQHF
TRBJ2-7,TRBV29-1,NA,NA,TGCAGCGTTGATAAAGGGGCCACCGGCGAGCAGTACTTC,CSVDKGATGEQYF
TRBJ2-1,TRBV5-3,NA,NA,TGTGCCAGCAGCTTGGTATCAGCGACCTACAATGAGCAGTTCTTC,CASSLVSATYNEQFF
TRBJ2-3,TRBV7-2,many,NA,TGTGCCAGCAGCATACTACCGGGACATCCCGCAGATACGCAGTATTTT,CASSILPGHPADTQYF
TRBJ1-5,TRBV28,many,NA,TGTGCCAGCAGTTTTCCTCCAAGGGGGGTTGGCAATCAGCCCCAGCATTTT,CASSFPPRGVGNQPQHF
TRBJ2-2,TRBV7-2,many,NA,TGTGCCAGCAGCTTACGGGGGTTAAGCACCGGGGAGCTGTTTTTT,CASSLRGLSTGELFF
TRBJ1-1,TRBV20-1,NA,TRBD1,TGCAGTGCTGCCAATCTCCGGGACAGAAACACTGAAGCTTTCTTT,CSAANLRDRNTEAFF
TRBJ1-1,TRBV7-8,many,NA,TGTGCCAGCAGCTTGCGGTGGAACACTGAAGCTTTCTTT,CASSLRWNTEAFF
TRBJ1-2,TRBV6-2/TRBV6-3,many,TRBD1,TGTGCCACCAAACGTGTCCGGGACAGCCTTCGCTATGGCTACACCTTC,CATKRVRDSLRYGYTF
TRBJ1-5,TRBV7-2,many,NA,TGTGCCAGCAGCTCAGTAGGGGCCAGCAATCAGCCCCAGCATTTT,CASSSVGASNQPQHF
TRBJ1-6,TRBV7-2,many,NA,TGTGCCAGCAGCTTAAACAGCCCGGGAACTAGGGGATCACCCCTCCACTTT,CASSLNSPGTRGSPLHF
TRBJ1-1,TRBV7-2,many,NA,TGTGCCAGCAGCTTAGGAGGGGGGGGTCCTACTGAAGCTTTCTTT,CASSLGGGGPTEAFF
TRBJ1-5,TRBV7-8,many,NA,TGTGCCAGCAGCTTCGGTGGGGATGACAATCAGCCCCAGCATTTT,CASSFGGDDNQPQHF
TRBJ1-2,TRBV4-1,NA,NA,TGCGCCAGCAGCCAGCCCAAAAGGGGTAGTGGCTACACCTTC,CASSQPKRGSGYTF
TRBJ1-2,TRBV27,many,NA,TGTGCCAGCAGACCCCAGGGAAACGCTAACTATGGCTACACCTTC,CASRPQGNANYGYTF
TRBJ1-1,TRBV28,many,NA,TGTGCCAGCGGGGGTCGACAGGTCTACACTGAAGCTTTCTTT,CASGGRQVYTEAFF
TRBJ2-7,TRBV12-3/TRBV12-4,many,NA,TGTGCCAGCAGTTTAAGGCGGCTCTACGAGCAGTACTTC,CASSLRRLYEQYF
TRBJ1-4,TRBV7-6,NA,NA,TGTGCCAGCAGCTTACTTTATCATGAAAAACTGTTTTTT,CASSLLYHEKLFF
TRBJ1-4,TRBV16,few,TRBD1,TGTGCCAGCAGCCAAACCGGGACAGCTAATGAAAAACTGTTTTTT,CASSQTGTANEKLFF
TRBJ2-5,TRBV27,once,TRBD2,TGTGCCACCCGACTCGGGGGGGTAGCCCAAGAGACCCAGTACTTC,CATRLGGVAQETQYF
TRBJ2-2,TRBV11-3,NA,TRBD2,TGTGCCAGCAGCTTGACCTCTAGCGGGGGAAACACCGGGGAGCTGTTTTTT,CASSLTSSGGNTGELFF
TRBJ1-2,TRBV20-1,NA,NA,TGCAGTGCTAGTGCGAGTGCAGTTTATGGCTACACCTTC,CSASASAVYGYTF
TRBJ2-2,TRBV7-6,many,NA,TGTGCCAGCAGCCACCCGACCGGGGAGCTGTTTTTT,CASSHPTGELFF
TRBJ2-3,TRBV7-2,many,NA,TGTGCCAGCAGCGCCGGAGATACGCAGTATTTT,CASSAGDTQYF
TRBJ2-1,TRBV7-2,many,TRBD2,TGTGCCAGCAGCCCTAGCCGGCGGGGGGCTTACAATGAGCAGTTCTTC,CASSPSRRGAYNEQFF
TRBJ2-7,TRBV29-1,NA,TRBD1,TGCAGCGTTGTAAGGACAGGGGGCTACGAGCAGTACTTC,CSVVRTGGYEQYF
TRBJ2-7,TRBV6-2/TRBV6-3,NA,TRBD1,TGTGCCAGCAGCCGACCGGGGACAGGGGCCTACGAGCAGTACTTC,CASSRPGTGAYEQYF
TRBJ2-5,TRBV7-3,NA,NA,TGTGCCAGCAGCTTGGGGACCCGGGAGACCCAGTACTTC,CASSLGTRETQYF
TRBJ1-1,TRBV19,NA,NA,TGTGCCAGTAGTATAACGGGCACCCTTCCGAACACTGAAGCTTTCTTT,CASSITGTLPNTEAFF
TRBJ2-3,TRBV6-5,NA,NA,TGTGCCAGCAGTCGGGGACGGAGCACAGATACGCAGTATTTT,CASSRGRSTDTQYF
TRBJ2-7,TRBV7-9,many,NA,TGTGCCAGCAGCTACGGTCCCATTTACGAGCAGTACTTC,CASSYGPIYEQYF